This T cell receptor beta chain was sequenced in a study of T cell repertoires in cytomegalovirus infection. The overall study: Public TCR beta signatures provided an indication of both CMV infection and a matching HLA type.

Each CDR3 protein is one row after TCRdb ran MiXCR on the reads. Among about 360,000 distinct CDR3 sequences, about a sixth were seen once, and the ten largest hold around 8.6%. This clonotype was observed a few times. The antigen remains undetermined. Study observations and caveats: Ex vivo, HLA-C-restricted CMV-specific TCR beta clonotypes prevailed over the rest of the response.

The CDR3 length is 15 residues. Trimming at V came to 6 bases and at J to 7 bases, leaving 10 bases not matched to a gene. Germline V gene sequence: CDR1 SGHTA, CDR2 FQGNSA. The chain has TRBV7-2 and TRBJ2-1; the match to TRBD1 covers 9 bases. The receptor comes from a human donor in good health (CMV status not recorded). Some clones in this sample may be carry-over from other donors' samples. Sequencing was performed on PBMCs. The CDR3: CASRITGGARNEQFF. CDR3 in DNA: TGTGCCAGCAGGATCACAGGGGGCGCCAGGAATGAGCAGTTCTTC.